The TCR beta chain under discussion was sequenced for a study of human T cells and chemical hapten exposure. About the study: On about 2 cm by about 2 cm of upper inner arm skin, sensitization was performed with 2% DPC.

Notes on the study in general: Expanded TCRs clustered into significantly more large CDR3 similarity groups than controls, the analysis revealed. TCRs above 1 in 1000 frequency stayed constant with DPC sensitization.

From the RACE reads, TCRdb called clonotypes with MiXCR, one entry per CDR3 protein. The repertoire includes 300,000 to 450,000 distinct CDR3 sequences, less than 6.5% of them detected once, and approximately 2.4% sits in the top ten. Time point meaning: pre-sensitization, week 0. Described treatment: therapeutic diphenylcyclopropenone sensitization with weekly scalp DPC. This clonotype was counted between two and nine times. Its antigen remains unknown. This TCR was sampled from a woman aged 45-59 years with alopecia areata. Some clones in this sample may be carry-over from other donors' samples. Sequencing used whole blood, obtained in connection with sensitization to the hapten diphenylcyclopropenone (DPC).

The chain's CDR3 is CASSLAPRPEQETQYF. The CDR3 DNA reads TGTGCCAGCAGCTTGGCCCCGAGACCAGAACAAGAGACCCAGTACTTC. The chain joins TRBV5-6 to TRBJ2-5; D call uncertain. The CDR3 runs to 16 residues. The germline V gene encodes CDR1 SGHDT and CDR2 YYEEEE. V shed 0 bases and J shed 2 bases, with 14 bases lying between them.